This is a list of T cell receptor beta chains from one sample in a study of cytomegalovirus exposure and HLA in healthy donors. Sequenced by immunoSEQ multiplex PCR; TCRdb stores in-frame clones only, minus some. The table records 120,000 or so clones, roughly 79% of them present only once. Sequences were obtained from PBMCs. These receptors all stem from a woman aged 40 to 50 in good health and CMV-seronegative. Both conserved end residues are part of each CDR3. The D gene is left open where the match is weak. Expanded clones get a size class; other rows say once, few or many, or leave the size out.

clone_size j_call v_call d_call cdr3_aa cdr3_nt
- TRBJ2-7 TRBV28 - CASSLWRADEQYF TGTGCCAGCAGCCTATGGAGGGCGGACGAGCAGTACTTC
- TRBJ1-5 TRBV11-2 TRBD1 CASSFEGARNQPQHF TGTGCCAGCAGCTTCGAGGGGGCTCGCAATCAGCCCCAGCATTTT
- TRBJ2-3 TRBV6-6 - CASKESGTDTQYF TGTGCCAGCAAGGAGTCTGGGACAGATACGCAGTATTTT
- TRBJ2-2 TRBV19 TRBD1 CASTGRGQRYTGELFF TGTGCCAGTACCGGCAGGGGGCAGAGGTACACCGGGGAGCTGTTTTTT
- TRBJ2-4 TRBV9 - CASSVGETPGGKNIQYF TGTGCCAGCAGCGTAGGGGAGACTCCCGGGGGCAAAAACATTCAGTACTTC
- TRBJ2-1 TRBV30 - CAWIHRSSRENEQFF TGTGCCTGGATCCACCGAAGTAGTCGCGAAAATGAGCAGTTCTTC
- TRBJ1-6 TRBV11-2 - CASSLVMRDSPLHF TGTGCCAGCAGCTTAGTTATGAGGGATTCACCCCTCCACTTT
- TRBJ2-2 TRBV10-3 TRBD2 CAIRLAGGEAGELFF TGTGCCATCAGACTAGCGGGAGGGGAGGCCGGGGAGCTGTTTTTT
- TRBJ2-7 TRBV2 TRBD1 CASSDRTGANYEQYF TGTGCCAGCAGTGACCGGACAGGGGCCAACTACGAGCAGTACTTC
- TRBJ2-3 TRBV29-1 TRBD2 CSVGGLAGTDTQYF TGCAGCGTTGGAGGCCTAGCGGGCACAGATACGCAGTATTTT
- TRBJ2-1 TRBV7-2 TRBD2 CASSLRLTSGVYNEQFF TGTGCCAGCAGCTTACGCCTTACTAGCGGGGTCTACAATGAGCAGTTCTTC
- TRBJ2-7 TRBV18 - CASSPIQGSYEQYF TGTGCCAGCTCACCAATCCAGGGCTCGTACGAGCAGTACTTC
- TRBJ2-1 TRBV14 TRBD1 CASSQDRGRYEQFF TGTGCCAGCAGCCAAGACAGGGGGCGGTATGAGCAGTTCTTC
- TRBJ1-5 TRBV18 - CASSPLGAGNQPQHF TGTGCCAGCTCACCTTTGGGGGCTGGGAATCAGCCCCAGCATTTT
- TRBJ2-7 TRBV2 - CASRVAGSYEQYF TGTGCCAGCAGGGTGGCGGGGTCCTACGAGCAGTACTTC
- TRBJ2-5 TRBV5-3 TRBD2 CARSRGLAGGGETQYF TGTGCCAGAAGCCGCGGACTAGCGGGAGGCGGGGAGACCCAGTACTTC
- TRBJ1-5 TRBV10-3 TRBD1 CAISESGTGEQPQHF TGTGCCATCAGTGAGTCAGGGACAGGGGAACAGCCCCAGCATTTT
- TRBJ1-3 TRBV6-6 - CASSYEGSISGNTIYF TGTGCCAGCAGTTACGAGGGATCAATATCTGGAAACACCATATATTTT
- TRBJ2-7 TRBV27 TRBD1 CASRPETGTGGREQYF TGTGCCAGCAGGCCCGAAACCGGGACAGGGGGGCGGGAGCAGTACTTC
- TRBJ1-3 TRBV11-2 - CASSPGGGFSGNTIYF TGTGCCAGCAGCCCCGGGGGGGGGTTCTCAGGAAACACCATATATTTT
- TRBJ2-7 TRBV4-2 TRBD1 CASSQGQGQYEQYF TGTGCCAGCAGCCAGGGACAGGGGCAATACGAGCAGTACTTC
- TRBJ1-5 TRBV2 - CASSEISGNQPQHF TGTGCCAGCAGTGAGATCAGCGGCAATCAGCCCCAGCATTTT
few TRBJ1-4 TRBV5-1 - CASSLGGLGEKLFF TGCGCCAGCAGCTTGGGAGGGTTGGGTGAAAAACTGTTTTTT
- TRBJ2-3 TRBV6-9 TRBD1 CASRGQLTDTQYF TGTGCCAGCAGGGGACAGCTCACAGATACGCAGTATTTT
- TRBJ2-7 TRBV10-1 TRBD1 CASSERTGPNEQYF TGCGCCAGCAGTGAAAGGACAGGCCCTAACGAGCAGTACTTC
once TRBJ2-3 TRBV28 TRBD2 CASRGGGTDTQYF TGTGCCAGCCGCGGGGGGGGCACAGATACGCAGTATTTT
- TRBJ2-3 TRBV11-1 TRBD2 CASSVGGSATDTQYF TGTGCCAGCAGCGTGGGGGGGTCGGCAACAGATACGCAGTATTTT
- TRBJ2-5 TRBV7-3 TRBD2 CASSAQVGGGKETQYF TGTGCCAGCAGCGCCCAAGTCGGGGGGGGGAAAGAGACCCAGTACTTC
few TRBJ1-5 TRBV4-3 TRBD1 CASSPDRVFNQPQHF TGCGCCAGCAGCCCGGACAGGGTCTTTAATCAGCCCCAGCATTTT
- TRBJ1-2 TRBV27 - CASSGGSGLNYGYTF TGTGCCAGCAGTGGGGGGTCAGGGCTTAACTATGGCTACACCTTC
- TRBJ1-6 TRBV2 - CASSGGRGKSPLHF TGTGCCAGCAGTGGCGGCAGGGGTAAATCACCCCTCCACTTT
- TRBJ1-2 TRBV7-2 TRBD1 CASSTARGLIGYTF TGTGCCAGCAGCACCGCGAGGGGGCTGATTGGCTACACCTTC
- TRBJ2-1 TRBV5-4 TRBD2 CASSFGLAAYSYNEQFF TGTGCCAGCAGCTTTGGGCTAGCGGCCTACTCCTACAATGAGCAGTTCTTC
- TRBJ1-2 TRBV9 TRBD1 CASSARLGQAPSNYGYTF TGTGCCAGCAGCGCCCGTCTGGGACAGGCCCCCTCTAACTATGGCTACACCTTC
- TRBJ2-1 TRBV29-1 - CSVEIATYNEQFF TGCAGCGTTGAGATAGCAACCTACAATGAGCAGTTCTTC
- TRBJ2-2 TRBV9 - CASSQGPGLTAGELFF TGTGCCAGCAGCCAGGGTCCGGGCCTCACGGCCGGGGAGCTGTTTTTT
- TRBJ2-3 TRBV29-1 TRBD1 CSVVRTGDSTDTQYF TGCAGCGTTGTGCGGACAGGGGACAGCACAGATACGCAGTATTTT
few TRBJ2-7 TRBV4-1 - CASSRPDSPSYEQYF TGCGCCAGCAGCCGCCCGGACAGCCCATCCTACGAGCAGTACTTC
- TRBJ1-1 TRBV5-4 TRBD1 CASRETGPNTEAFF TGTGCCAGCCGAGAGACAGGGCCGAACACTGAAGCTTTCTTT
- TRBJ2-7 TRBV19 TRBD1 CASSAGQGVPSYEQYF TGTGCCAGTAGTGCGGGACAGGGGGTCCCCTCCTACGAGCAGTACTTC
few TRBJ1-4 TRBV7-9 TRBD1 CASSDRVEGEKLFF TGTGCCAGCAGCGACAGGGTTGAGGGTGAAAAACTGTTTTTT
- TRBJ2-2 TRBV7-3 TRBD2 CASSLSLAGGNTGELFF TGTGCCAGCAGCTTAAGCCTAGCGGGGGGGAACACCGGGGAGCTGTTTTTT
- TRBJ1-2 TRBV20-1 - CSARGVNGYTF TGCAGTGCACGGGGAGTTAATGGCTACACCTTC
- TRBJ2-7 TRBV2 - CASRSSFSYEQYF TGTGCCAGCAGAAGCTCCTTCTCCTACGAGCAGTACTTC
- TRBJ1-3 TRBV7-2 - CASSFGQGPFTIYF TGTGCCAGCAGCTTTGGTCAGGGGCCTTTCACCATATATTTT
- TRBJ2-3 TRBV7-9 - CASSPLGAGDTDTQYF TGTGCCAGCAGCCCCTTGGGGGCAGGGGATACAGATACGCAGTATTTT
- TRBJ1-1 TRBV7-3 - CASSRSTGSTEAFF TGTGCCAGCAGCCGTTCCACAGGGTCCACTGAAGCTTTCTTT
- TRBJ2-7 TRBV2 - CASSKQGLGEQYF TGTGCCAGCTCAAAACAGGGCCTGGGCGAGCAGTACTTC
- TRBJ2-5 TRBV15 - CATSTYGSLFGETQYF TGTGCCACCAGCACCTACGGTAGCCTTTTTGGGGAGACCCAGTACTTC
- TRBJ2-5 TRBV2 TRBD2 CASRGPEAGWETQYF TGTGCCAGCAGGGGCCCGGAAGCGGGGTGGGAGACCCAGTACTTC
- TRBJ2-7 TRBV30 TRBD2 CAWSRLAGGYEQYF TGTGCCTGGAGCCGTCTAGCGGGGGGCTACGAGCAGTACTTC
- TRBJ2-1 TRBV10-1 TRBD1 CASSESRTGVNEQFF TGCGCCAGCAGTGAGTCGAGGACAGGGGTCAATGAGCAGTTCTTC
- TRBJ2-2 TRBV5-1 TRBD1 CASSFGTANTGELFF TGCGCCAGCAGCTTCGGGACAGCGAACACCGGGGAGCTGTTTTTT
- TRBJ1-4 TRBV11-2 TRBD1 CASSLVGGTGAEKLFF TGTGCCAGCAGCTTAGTAGGGGGGACAGGAGCTGAAAAACTGTTTTTT
- TRBJ1-5 TRBV6-6 - CASSSPNRGANQPQHF TGTGCCAGCAGTTCCCCAAACCGGGGGGCGAATCAGCCCCAGCATTTT
- TRBJ1-2 TRBV7-9 - CASSSPNGYTF TGTGCCAGCAGCTCCCCAAATGGCTACACCTTC
- TRBJ1-3 TRBV7-6 - CASSLEVGGASGNTIYF TGTGCCAGCAGCTTAGAAGTCGGGGGGGCCTCTGGAAACACCATATATTTT
once TRBJ2-1 TRBV2 TRBD2 CASSRLANEQFF TGTGCCAGCAGTCGACTAGCCAATGAGCAGTTCTTC
- TRBJ2-5 TRBV28 - CASSLFSGSHQETQYF TGTGCCAGCAGTTTATTTTCAGGGTCCCACCAAGAGACCCAGTACTTC